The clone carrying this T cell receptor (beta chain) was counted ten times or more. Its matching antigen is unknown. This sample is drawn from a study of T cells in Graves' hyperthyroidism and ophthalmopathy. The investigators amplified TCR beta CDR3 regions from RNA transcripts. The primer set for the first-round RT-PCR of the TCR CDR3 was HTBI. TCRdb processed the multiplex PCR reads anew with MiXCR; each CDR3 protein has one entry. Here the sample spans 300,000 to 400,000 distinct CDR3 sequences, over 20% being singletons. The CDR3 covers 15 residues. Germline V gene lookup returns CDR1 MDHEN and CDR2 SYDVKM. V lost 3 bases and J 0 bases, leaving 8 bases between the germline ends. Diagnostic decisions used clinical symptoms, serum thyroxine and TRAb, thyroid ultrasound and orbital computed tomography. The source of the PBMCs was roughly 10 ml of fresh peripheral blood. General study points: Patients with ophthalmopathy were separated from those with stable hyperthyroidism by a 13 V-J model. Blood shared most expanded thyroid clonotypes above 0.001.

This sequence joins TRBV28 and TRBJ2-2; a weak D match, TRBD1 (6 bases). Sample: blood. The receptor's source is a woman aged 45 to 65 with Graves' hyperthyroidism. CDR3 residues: CASSFGTSNTGELFF. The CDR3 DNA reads TGTGCCAGCAGTTTTGGGACATCGAACACCGGGGAGCTGTTTTTT.